This entry lists 4 T cell receptor beta chains sequenced from one sample in a study of T-cell reconstitution after alpha-beta-depleted transplantation in children. Unique molecular identifiers were incorporated during preparation of the TCRbeta library. From the PCR reads, TCRdb called clonotypes with MiXCR, one entry per CDR3 protein. This sample yields just over 200,000 distinct CDR3 sequences, of which around 7.7% are seen a single time; approximately 40% belongs to the top ten. Sample: PBMCs, mostly from graft donor cells, taken 360 days after TCRalphabeta/CD19-depleted stem cell transplant. The receptors were gathered from a male patient between 2 and 15 years old who had a stem cell transplant for acute myeloid leukemia, so the T cells may come from the graft donor.

The chain is built from TRBV20-1 and TRBJ1-5, with D possibly being TRBD1 (5 bases). V lost 5 bases and J 4 bases, leaving 9 bases between the germline ends. CDR3 length: 12 amino acids. Germline V lookup: CDR1 DFQATT, CDR2 SNEGSKA (reference sequence). The CDR3, as DNA: TGCAGTGCTGTGGGACTGAATCAGCCCCAGCATTTT. Residues: CSAVGLNQPQHF.

This clonotype has ten or more counts. The chain uses TRBV20-1 and TRBJ1-6, with no clear D. Germline V gene sequence: CDR1 DFQATT, CDR2 SNEGSKA (reference sequence). CDR3 length: 14 residues. The V gene lost 6 bases and the J gene lost 3 bases, with 12 bases spanning the gap. The CDR3 spells CSASRRDYNSPLHF. The CDR3 nucleotides read TGCAGTGCCTCTAGACGGGACTATAATTCACCCCTCCACTTT.

This chain links TRBV7-2 with TRBJ2-7; no clear D. Trimming took off 1 base at V and 2 bases at J, with 9 bases between the two ends. CDR1 is SGHTA, CDR2 FQGNSA, per germline. The CDR3 consists of 14 residues. CDR3 sequence: CASSLGRVTYEQYF. CDR3 bases: TGTGCCAGCAGCTTAGGACGGGTGACCTACGAGCAGTACTTC.

J is TRBJ2-3 and V is TRBV7-2; 7 bases align to TRBD2. Germline assignment: CDR1 SGHTA and CDR2 FQGNSA. V gave up 5 bases and J gave up 5 bases; unmatched junction bases: 10. This CDR3 has 15 amino acids. The CDR3 DNA is TGTGCCAGCAGCCTAACAGGCGGCGGGGGAGATACGCAGTATTTT. Amino acids: CASSLTGGGGDTQYF.